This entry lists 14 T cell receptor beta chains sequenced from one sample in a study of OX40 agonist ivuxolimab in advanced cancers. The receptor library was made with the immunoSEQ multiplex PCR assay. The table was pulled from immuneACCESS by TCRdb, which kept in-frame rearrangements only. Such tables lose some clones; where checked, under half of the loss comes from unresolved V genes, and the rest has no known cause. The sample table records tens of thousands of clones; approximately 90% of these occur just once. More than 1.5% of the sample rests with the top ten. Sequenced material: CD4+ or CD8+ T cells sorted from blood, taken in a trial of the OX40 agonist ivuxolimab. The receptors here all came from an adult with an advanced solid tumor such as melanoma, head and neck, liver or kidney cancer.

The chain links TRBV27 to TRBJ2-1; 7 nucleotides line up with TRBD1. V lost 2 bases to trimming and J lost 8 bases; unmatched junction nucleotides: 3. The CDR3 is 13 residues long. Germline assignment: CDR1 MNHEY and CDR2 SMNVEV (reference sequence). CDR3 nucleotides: TGTGCCAGCAGTTTAAGGGGGCGGGATGAGCAGTTCTTC. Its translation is CASSLRGRDEQFF.

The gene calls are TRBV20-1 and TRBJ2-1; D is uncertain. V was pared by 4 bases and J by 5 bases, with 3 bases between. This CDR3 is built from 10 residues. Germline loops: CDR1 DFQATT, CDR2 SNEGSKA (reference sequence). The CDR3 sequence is CSAKDNEQFF. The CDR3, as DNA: TGCAGTGCTAAAGACAATGAGCAGTTCTTC.

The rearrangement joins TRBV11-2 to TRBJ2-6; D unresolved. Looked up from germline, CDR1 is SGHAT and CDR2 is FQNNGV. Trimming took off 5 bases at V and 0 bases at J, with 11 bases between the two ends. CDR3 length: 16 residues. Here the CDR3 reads CASSPKMRSGANVLTF. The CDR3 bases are TGTGCCAGCAGCCCCAAAATGCGCTCTGGGGCCAACGTCCTGACTTTC. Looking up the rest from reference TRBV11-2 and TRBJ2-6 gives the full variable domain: EAGVAQSPRYKIIEKRQSVAFWCNPISGHATLYWYQQILGQGPKLLIQFQNNGVVDDSQLPKDRFSAERLKGVDSTLKIQPAKLEDSAVYLCASSPKMRSGANVLTFGAGSRLTVL.

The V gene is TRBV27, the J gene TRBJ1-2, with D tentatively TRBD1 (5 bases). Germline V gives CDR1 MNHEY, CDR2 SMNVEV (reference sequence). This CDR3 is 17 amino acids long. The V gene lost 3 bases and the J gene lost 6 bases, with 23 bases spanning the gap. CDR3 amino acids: CASSLTVIPTFPHGYTF. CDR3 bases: TGTGCCAGCAGTTTGACAGTTATTCCAACCTTTCCTCATGGCTACACCTTC.

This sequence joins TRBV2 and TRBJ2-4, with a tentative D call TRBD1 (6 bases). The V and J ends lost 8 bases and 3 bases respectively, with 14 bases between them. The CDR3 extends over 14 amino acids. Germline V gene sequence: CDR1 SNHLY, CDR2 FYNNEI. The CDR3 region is CASENGQFKNIQYF. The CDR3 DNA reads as TGTGCCAGCGAGAACGGACAGTTCAAAAACATTCAGTACTTC. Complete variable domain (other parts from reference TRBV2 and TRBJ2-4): EPEVTQTPSHQVTQMGQEVILRCVPISNHLYFYWYRQILGQKVEFLVSFYNNEISEKSEIFDDQFSVERPDGSNFTLKIRSTKLEDSAMYFCASENGQFKNIQYFGAGTRLSVL.

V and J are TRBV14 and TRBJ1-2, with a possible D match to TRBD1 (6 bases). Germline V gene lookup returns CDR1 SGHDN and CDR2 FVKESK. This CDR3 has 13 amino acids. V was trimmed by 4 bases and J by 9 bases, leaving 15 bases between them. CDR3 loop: CASSLTNRESYTF. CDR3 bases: TGTGCCAGCAGCCTCACCAACAGGGAAAGCTACACCTTC.

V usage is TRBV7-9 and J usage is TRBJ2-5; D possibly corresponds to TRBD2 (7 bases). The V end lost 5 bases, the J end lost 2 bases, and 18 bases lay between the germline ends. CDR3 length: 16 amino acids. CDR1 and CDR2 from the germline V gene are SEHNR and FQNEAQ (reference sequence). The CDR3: CASSHPKGGTQETQYF. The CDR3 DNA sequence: TGTGCCAGCAGCCACCCTAAGGGGGGGACTCAAGAGACCCAGTACTTC.

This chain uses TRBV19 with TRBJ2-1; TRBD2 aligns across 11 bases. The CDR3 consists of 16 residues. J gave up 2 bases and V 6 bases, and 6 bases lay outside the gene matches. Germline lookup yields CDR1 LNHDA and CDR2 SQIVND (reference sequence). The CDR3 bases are TGTGCCAGTAGGGACATGACTAGCGGGGCCTACAATGAGCAGTTCTTC. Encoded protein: CASRDMTSGAYNEQFF.

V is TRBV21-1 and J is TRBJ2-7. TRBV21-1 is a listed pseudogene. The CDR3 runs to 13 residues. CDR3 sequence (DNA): TGTGCCAGCAGGGACCGATCGTTCTACGAGCAGTACTTC. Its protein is CASRDRSFYEQYF.

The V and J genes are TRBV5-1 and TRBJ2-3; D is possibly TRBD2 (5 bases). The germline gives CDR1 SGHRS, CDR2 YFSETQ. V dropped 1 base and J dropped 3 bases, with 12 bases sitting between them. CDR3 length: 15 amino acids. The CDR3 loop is CASSLTGFETDTQYF. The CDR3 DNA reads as TGCGCCAGCAGCTTGACGGGATTTGAGACAGATACGCAGTATTTT.

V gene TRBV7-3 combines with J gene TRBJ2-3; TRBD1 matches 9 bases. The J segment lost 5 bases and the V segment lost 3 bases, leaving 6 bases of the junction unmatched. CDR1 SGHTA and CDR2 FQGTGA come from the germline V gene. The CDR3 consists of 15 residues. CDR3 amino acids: CASSFRTGAKDTQYF. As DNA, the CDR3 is TGTGCCAGCAGCTTTAGGACAGGGGCGAAAGATACGCAGTATTTT.

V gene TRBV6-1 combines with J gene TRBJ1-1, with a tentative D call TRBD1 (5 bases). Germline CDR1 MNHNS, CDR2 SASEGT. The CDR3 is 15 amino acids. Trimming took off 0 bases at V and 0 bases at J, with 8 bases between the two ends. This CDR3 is CASSEADTLNTEAFF. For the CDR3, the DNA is TGTGCCAGCAGTGAAGCGGACACCCTGAACACTGAAGCTTTCTTT.

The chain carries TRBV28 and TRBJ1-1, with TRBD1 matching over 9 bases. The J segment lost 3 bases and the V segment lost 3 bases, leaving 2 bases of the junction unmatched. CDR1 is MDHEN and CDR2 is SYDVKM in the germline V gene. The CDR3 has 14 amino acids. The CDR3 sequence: CASSLRTGDTEAFF. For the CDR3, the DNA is TGTGCCAGCAGTTTGAGGACAGGGGACACTGAAGCTTTCTTT.

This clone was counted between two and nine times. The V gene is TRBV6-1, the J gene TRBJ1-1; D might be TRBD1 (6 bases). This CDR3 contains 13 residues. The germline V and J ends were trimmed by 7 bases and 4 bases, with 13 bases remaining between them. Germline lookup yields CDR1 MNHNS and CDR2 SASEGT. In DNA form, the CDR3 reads TGTGCCAGCAATAAAAGGGGGGCCACTGAAGCTTTCTTT. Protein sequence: CASNKRGATEAFF.